This T cell receptor (beta chain) emerged from a study of T-cell memory formation after mild COVID-19. Germline assignment: CDR1 LNHDA and CDR2 SQIVND (reference sequence). V was shortened by 7 bases and J by 6 bases, with 9 bases between the two germline ends. This CDR3 spans 12 amino acids. TCRdb fed the 5' RACE reads into MiXCR, producing one record per CDR3 protein. The sample includes 100,000 to 150,000 distinct CDR3 sequences, roughly 6% of them seen just once. The receptor was isolated from an adult woman who had mild COVID-19 (a few samples of this study predate the infection). Cell type and time point are not known. This chain links TRBV19 with TRBJ2-2; D gene uncertain. The sample comprised PBMCs or a T cell subset sorted from them (not recorded which). CDR3 in amino acids: CASTPSAGELFF. CDR3 in DNA: TGTGCCAGTACCCCGTCGGCCGGGGAGCTGTTTTTT.